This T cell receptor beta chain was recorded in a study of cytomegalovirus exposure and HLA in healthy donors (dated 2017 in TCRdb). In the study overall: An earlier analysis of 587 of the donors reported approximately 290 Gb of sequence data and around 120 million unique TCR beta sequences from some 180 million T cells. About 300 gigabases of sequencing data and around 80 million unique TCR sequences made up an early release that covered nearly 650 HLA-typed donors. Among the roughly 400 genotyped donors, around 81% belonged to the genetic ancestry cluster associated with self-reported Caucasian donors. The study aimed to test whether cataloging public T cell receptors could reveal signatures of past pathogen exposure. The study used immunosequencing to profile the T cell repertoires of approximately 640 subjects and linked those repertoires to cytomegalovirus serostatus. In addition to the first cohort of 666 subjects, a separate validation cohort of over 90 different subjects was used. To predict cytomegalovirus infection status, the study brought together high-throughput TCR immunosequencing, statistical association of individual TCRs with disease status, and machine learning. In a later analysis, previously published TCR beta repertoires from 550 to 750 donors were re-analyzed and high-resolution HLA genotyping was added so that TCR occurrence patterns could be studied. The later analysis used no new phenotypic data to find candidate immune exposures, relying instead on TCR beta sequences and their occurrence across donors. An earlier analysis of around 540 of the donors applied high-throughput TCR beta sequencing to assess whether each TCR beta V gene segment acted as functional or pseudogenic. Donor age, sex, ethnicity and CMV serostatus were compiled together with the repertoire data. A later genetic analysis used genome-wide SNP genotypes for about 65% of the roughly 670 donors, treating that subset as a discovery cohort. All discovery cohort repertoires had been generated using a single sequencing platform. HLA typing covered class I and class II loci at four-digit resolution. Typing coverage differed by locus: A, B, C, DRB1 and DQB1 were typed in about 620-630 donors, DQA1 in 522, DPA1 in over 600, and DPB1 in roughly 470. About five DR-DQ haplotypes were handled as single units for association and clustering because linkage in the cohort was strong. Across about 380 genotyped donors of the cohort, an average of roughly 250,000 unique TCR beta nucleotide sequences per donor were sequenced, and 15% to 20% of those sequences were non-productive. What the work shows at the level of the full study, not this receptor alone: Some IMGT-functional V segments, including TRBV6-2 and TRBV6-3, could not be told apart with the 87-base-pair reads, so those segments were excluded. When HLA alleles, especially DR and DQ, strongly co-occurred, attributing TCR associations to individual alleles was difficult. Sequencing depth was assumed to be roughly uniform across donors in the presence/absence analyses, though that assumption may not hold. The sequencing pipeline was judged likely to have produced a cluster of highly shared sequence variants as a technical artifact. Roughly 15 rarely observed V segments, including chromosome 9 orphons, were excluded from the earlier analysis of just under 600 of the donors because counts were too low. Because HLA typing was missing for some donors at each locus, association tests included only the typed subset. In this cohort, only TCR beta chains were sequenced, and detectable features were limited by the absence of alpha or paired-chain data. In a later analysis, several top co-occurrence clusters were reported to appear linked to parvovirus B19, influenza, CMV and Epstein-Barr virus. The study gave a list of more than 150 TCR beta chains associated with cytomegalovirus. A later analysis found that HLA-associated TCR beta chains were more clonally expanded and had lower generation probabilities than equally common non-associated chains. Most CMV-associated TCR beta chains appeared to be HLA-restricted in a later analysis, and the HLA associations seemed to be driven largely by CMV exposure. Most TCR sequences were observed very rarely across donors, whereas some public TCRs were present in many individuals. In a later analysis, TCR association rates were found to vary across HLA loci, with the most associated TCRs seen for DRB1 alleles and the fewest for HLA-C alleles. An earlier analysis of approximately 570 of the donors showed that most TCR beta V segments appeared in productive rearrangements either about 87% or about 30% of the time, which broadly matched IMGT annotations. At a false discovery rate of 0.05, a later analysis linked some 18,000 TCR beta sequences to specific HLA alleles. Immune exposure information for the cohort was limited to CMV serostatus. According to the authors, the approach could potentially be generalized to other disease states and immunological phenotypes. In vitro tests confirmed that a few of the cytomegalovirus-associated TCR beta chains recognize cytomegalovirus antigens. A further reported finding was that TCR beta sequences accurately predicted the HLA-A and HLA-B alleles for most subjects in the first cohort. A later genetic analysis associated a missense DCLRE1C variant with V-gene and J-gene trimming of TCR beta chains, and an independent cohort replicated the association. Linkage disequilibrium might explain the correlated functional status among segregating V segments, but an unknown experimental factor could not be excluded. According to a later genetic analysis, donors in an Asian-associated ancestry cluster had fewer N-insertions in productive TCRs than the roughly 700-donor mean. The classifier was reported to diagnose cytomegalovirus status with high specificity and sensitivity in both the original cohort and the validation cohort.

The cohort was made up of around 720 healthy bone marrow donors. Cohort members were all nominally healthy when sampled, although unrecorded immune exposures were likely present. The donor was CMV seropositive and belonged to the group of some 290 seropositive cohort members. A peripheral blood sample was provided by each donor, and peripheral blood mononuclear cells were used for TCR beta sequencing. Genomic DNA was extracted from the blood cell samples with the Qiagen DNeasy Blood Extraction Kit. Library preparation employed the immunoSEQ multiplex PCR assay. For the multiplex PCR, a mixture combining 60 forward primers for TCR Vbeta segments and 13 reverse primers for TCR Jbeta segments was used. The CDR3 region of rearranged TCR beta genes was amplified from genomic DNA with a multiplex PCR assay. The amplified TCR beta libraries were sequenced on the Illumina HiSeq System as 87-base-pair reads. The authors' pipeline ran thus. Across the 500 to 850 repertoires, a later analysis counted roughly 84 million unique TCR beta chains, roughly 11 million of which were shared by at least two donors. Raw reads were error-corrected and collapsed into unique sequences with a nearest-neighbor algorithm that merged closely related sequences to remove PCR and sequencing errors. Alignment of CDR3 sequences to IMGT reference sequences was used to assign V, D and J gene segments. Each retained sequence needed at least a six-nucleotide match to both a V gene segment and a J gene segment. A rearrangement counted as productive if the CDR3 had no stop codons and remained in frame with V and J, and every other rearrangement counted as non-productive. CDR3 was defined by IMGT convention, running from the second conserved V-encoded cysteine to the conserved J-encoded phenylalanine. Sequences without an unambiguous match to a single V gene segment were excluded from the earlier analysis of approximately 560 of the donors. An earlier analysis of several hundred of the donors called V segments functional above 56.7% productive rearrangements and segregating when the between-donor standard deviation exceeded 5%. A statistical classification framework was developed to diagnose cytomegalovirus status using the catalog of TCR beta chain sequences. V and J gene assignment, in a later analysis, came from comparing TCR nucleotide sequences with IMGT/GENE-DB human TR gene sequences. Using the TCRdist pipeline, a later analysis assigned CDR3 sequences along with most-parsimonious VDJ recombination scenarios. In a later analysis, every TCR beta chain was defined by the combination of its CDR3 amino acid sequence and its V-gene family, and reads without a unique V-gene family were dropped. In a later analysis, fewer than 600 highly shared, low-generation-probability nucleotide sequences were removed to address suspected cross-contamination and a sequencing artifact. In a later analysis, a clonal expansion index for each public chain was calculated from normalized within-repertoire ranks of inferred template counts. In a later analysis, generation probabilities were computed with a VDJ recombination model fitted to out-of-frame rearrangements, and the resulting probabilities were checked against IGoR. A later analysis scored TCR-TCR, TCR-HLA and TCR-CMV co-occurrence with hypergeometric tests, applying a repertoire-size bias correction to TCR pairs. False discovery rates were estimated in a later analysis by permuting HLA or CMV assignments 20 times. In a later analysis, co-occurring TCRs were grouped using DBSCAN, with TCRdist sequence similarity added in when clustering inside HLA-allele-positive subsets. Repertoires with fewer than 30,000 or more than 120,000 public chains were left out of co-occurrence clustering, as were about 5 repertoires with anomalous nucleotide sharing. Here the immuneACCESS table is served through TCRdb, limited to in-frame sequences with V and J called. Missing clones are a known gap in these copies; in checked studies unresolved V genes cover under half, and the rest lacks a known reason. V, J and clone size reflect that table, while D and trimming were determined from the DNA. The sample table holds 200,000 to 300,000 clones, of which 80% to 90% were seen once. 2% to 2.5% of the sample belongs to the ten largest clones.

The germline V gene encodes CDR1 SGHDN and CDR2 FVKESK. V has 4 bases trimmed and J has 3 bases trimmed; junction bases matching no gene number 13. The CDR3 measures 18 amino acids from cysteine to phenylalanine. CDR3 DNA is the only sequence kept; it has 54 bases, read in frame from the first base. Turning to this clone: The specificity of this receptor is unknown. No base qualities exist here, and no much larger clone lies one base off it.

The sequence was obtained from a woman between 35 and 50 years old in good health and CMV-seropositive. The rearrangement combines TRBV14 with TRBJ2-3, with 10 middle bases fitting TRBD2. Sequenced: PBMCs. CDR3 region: CASSPRTSGLLGTDTQYF. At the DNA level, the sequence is TGTGCCAGCAGCCCTCGGACTAGCGGTCTGCTAGGTACAGATACGCAGTATTTT. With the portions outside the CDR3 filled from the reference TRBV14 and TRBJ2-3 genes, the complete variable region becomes EAGVTQFPSHSVIEKGQTVTLRCDPISGHDNLYWYRRVMGKEIKFLLHFVKESKQDESGMPNNRFLAERTGGTYSTLKVQPAELEDSGVYFCASSPRTSGLLGTDTQYFGPGTRLTVL.